This is a list of T cell receptor beta chains from one sample in a study of blood T cell repertoires in COVID-19. Clones were read by immunoSEQ multiplex PCR, and TCRdb kept only the in-frame ones, dropping some. This table holds 18,000 or so clones, roughly 84% found once. The material sequenced was peripheral blood. Receptors were obtained from a man aged 40-49 years with active COVID-19. CDR3s include the opening cysteine and the closing phenylalanine or tryptophan. The order of the fields is CDR3 protein, CDR3 DNA, J gene, clone size, V gene, D gene. A D gene is named only where the DNA matches it firmly. Size values are once, few and many counts, or a class for expanded clones, and some rows have none.

cdr3_aa: CASSIGTEVTGNTIYF
cdr3_nt: TGCGCCAGCAGCATCGGGACAGAAGTTACTGGAAACACCATATATTTT
j_call: TRBJ1-3
clone_size: NA
v_call: TRBV5-1
d_call: TRBD1

cdr3_aa: CASSLQREDEQFF
cdr3_nt: TGTGCCAGCAGCCTTCAGCGAGAAGATGAGCAGTTCTTC
j_call: TRBJ2-1
clone_size: NA
v_call: TRBV7-3
d_call: NA

cdr3_aa: CASRSGTSYNEQFF
cdr3_nt: TGTGCCAGCCGTAGCGGGACTTCCTACAATGAGCAGTTCTTC
j_call: TRBJ2-1
clone_size: NA
v_call: TRBV6-4
d_call: TRBD2

cdr3_aa: CASSYGSGTPSYEQYF
cdr3_nt: TGTGCCAGCAGTTACGGGTCAGGAACGCCGTCCTACGAGCAGTACTTC
j_call: TRBJ2-7
clone_size: once
v_call: TRBV6-5
d_call: NA

cdr3_aa: CASSPSGGNQPQHF
cdr3_nt: TGTGCCAGCTCACCGTCTGGAGGCAATCAGCCCCAGCATTTT
j_call: TRBJ1-5
clone_size: once
v_call: TRBV18
d_call: NA

cdr3_aa: CASSLLGAMETQYF
cdr3_nt: TGCGCCAGCAGCTTGTTGGGGGCGATGGAGACCCAGTACTTC
j_call: TRBJ2-5
clone_size: NA
v_call: TRBV5-1
d_call: NA

cdr3_aa: CASSFRTGSNTEAFF
cdr3_nt: TGTGCCAGCAGCTTCCGGACAGGGAGTAACACTGAAGCTTTCTTT
j_call: TRBJ1-1
clone_size: NA
v_call: TRBV7-9
d_call: TRBD1

cdr3_aa: CASSQVRGDRGRNYGYTF
cdr3_nt: TGTGCCAGCAGCCAAGTCCGAGGGGACAGGGGAAGGAACTATGGCTACACCTTC
j_call: TRBJ1-2
clone_size: NA
v_call: TRBV3-1/TRBV3-2
d_call: TRBD1

cdr3_aa: CASSLGWAGGDEKLFF
cdr3_nt: TGTGCCAGCAGCTTAGGATGGGCAGGGGGCGATGAAAAACTGTTTTTT
j_call: TRBJ1-4
clone_size: NA
v_call: TRBV11-2
d_call: TRBD1

cdr3_aa: CASSLSGTEAFF
cdr3_nt: TGTGCCAGCAGTTTATCCGGGACTGAAGCTTTCTTT
j_call: TRBJ1-1
clone_size: NA
v_call: TRBV27
d_call: NA

cdr3_aa: CASSYVGGPTDTQYF
cdr3_nt: TGTGCCAGCAGTTACGTGGGAGGGCCCACAGATACGCAGTATTTT
j_call: TRBJ2-3
clone_size: NA
v_call: TRBV6-6
d_call: TRBD2

cdr3_aa: CASISGTSGSKKQFF
cdr3_nt: TGTGCCAGCATCTCCGGGACTAGCGGGAGCAAGAAGCAGTTCTTC
j_call: TRBJ2-1
clone_size: once
v_call: TRBV4-2
d_call: TRBD2

cdr3_aa: CASSLEDRAYF
cdr3_nt: TGTGCCAGCAGCTTAGAGGACAGGGCTTACTTC
j_call: TRBJ2-7
clone_size: NA
v_call: TRBV11-2
d_call: TRBD1

cdr3_aa: CASSLAVTSGRAVYTQYF
cdr3_nt: TGTGCCAGCAGCTTAGCGGTTACTAGCGGGAGGGCCGTTTATACGCAGTATTTT
j_call: TRBJ2-3
clone_size: NA
v_call: TRBV7-9
d_call: TRBD2

cdr3_aa: CASSLDGTGQETQYF
cdr3_nt: TGTGCCAGCAGCTTAGACGGGACAGGCCAAGAGACCCAGTACTTC
j_call: TRBJ2-5
clone_size: NA
v_call: TRBV9
d_call: TRBD1

cdr3_aa: CASSPLGQSDNQPQHF
cdr3_nt: TGTGCCAGCAGCCCTCTGGGACAGAGCGATAATCAGCCCCAGCATTTT
j_call: TRBJ1-5
clone_size: NA
v_call: TRBV6-2/TRBV6-3
d_call: TRBD1

cdr3_aa: CASSLGSLAGYTDTQYF
cdr3_nt: TGTGCCAGCAGCTTAGGGTCTTTAGCGGGATACACAGATACGCAGTATTTT
j_call: TRBJ2-3
clone_size: NA
v_call: TRBV7-2
d_call: TRBD2

cdr3_aa: CASSPGQVTPRHF
cdr3_nt: TGTGCCAGCAGTCCGGGACAGGTTACTCCGCGGCATTTT
j_call: TRBJ1-5
clone_size: NA
v_call: TRBV12-3/TRBV12-4
d_call: TRBD1

cdr3_aa: CASSPWPRGGSPLHF
cdr3_nt: TGTGCCAGCAGCCCTTGGCCGAGGGGGGGTTCACCCCTCCACTTT
j_call: TRBJ1-6
clone_size: NA
v_call: TRBV7-2
d_call: NA

cdr3_aa: CASSLDRGNTEAFF
cdr3_nt: TGTGCCAGCAGCTTAGACAGGGGGAACACTGAAGCTTTCTTT
j_call: TRBJ1-1
clone_size: NA
v_call: TRBV7-3
d_call: TRBD1

cdr3_aa: CASSYSKGGETQYF
cdr3_nt: TGTGCCAGCAGTTACTCGAAAGGGGGAGAGACCCAGTACTTC
j_call: TRBJ2-5
clone_size: NA
v_call: TRBV6-2/TRBV6-3
d_call: NA

cdr3_aa: CASSLAGGYVSKQYF
cdr3_nt: TGTGCCAGCAGTTTGGCGGGGGGGTACGTCTCCAAGCAGTACTTC
j_call: TRBJ2-7
clone_size: NA
v_call: TRBV27
d_call: TRBD2

cdr3_aa: CASSGYRGHSSPLHF
cdr3_nt: TGTGCCAGCAGCGGTTACAGGGGGCACAGTTCACCCCTCCACTTT
j_call: TRBJ1-6
clone_size: NA
v_call: TRBV9
d_call: TRBD1

cdr3_aa: CASRSDGQGLWYGYTF
cdr3_nt: TGTGCCAGTAGGTCCGACGGACAGGGACTTTGGTATGGCTACACCTTC
j_call: TRBJ1-2
clone_size: few
v_call: TRBV19
d_call: TRBD1

cdr3_aa: CASSEGRHQPQHF
cdr3_nt: TGCGCCAGCAGTGAGGGCAGGCATCAGCCCCAGCATTTT
j_call: TRBJ1-5
clone_size: NA
v_call: TRBV10-1
d_call: NA

cdr3_aa: CASSLDPTGLNGYTF
cdr3_nt: TGTGCCAGCAGCTTAGATCCCACGGGTCTCAATGGCTACACCTTC
j_call: TRBJ1-2
clone_size: NA
v_call: TRBV11-2
d_call: NA

cdr3_aa: CSVAGRLAGEKQYF
cdr3_nt: TGCAGCGTTGCCGGGAGACTAGCGGGAGAAAAGCAGTACTTC
j_call: TRBJ2-7
clone_size: NA
v_call: TRBV29-1
d_call: TRBD2

cdr3_aa: CASSTAGLTYEQYF
cdr3_nt: TGTGCCAGCAGTACGGCGGGCCTTACCTACGAGCAGTACTTC
j_call: TRBJ2-7
clone_size: NA
v_call: TRBV6-5
d_call: NA

cdr3_aa: CASSLRVGGSRMSDTQYF
cdr3_nt: TGCGCCAGCAGCTTGCGAGTCGGCGGCAGTCGGATGTCGGATACGCAGTATTTT
j_call: TRBJ2-3
clone_size: NA
v_call: TRBV5-1
d_call: NA

cdr3_aa: CASSMQGLEQYF
cdr3_nt: TGTGCCAGTAGTATGCAAGGACTAGAGCAGTACTTC
j_call: TRBJ2-7
clone_size: NA
v_call: TRBV19
d_call: NA

cdr3_aa: CASSDLLAGDMEQYF
cdr3_nt: TGTGCCAGCAGCGACCTACTAGCGGGTGATATGGAGCAGTACTTC
j_call: TRBJ2-7
clone_size: few
v_call: TRBV7-8
d_call: TRBD2

cdr3_aa: CASTHGTSGSYEQYF
cdr3_nt: TGTGCCAGCACCCATGGGACTAGCGGGAGTTACGAGCAGTACTTC
j_call: TRBJ2-7
clone_size: NA
v_call: TRBV7-9
d_call: TRBD2

cdr3_aa: CASSLESLGGAGETQYF
cdr3_nt: TGTGCCAGCAGCTTGGAATCCCTCGGGGGGGCAGGGGAGACCCAGTACTTC
j_call: TRBJ2-5
clone_size: NA
v_call: TRBV5-4
d_call: TRBD2

cdr3_aa: CASSLVHEQYF
cdr3_nt: TGTGCCAGCAGTCTAGTCCACGAGCAGTACTTC
j_call: TRBJ2-7
clone_size: NA
v_call: TRBV6-2/TRBV6-3
d_call: NA

cdr3_aa: CASSAGQGYQPQHF
cdr3_nt: TGTGCCAGCAGCGCAGGACAGGGCTATCAGCCCCAGCATTTT
j_call: TRBJ1-5
clone_size: NA
v_call: TRBV9
d_call: TRBD1

cdr3_aa: CASSPSGSNYNEQFF
cdr3_nt: TGTGCCAGCAGCCCGAGCGGCTCCAACTACAATGAGCAGTTCTTC
j_call: TRBJ2-1
clone_size: NA
v_call: TRBV7-9
d_call: NA

cdr3_aa: CASSIGRGMRKYEQYF
cdr3_nt: TGTGCCAGTAGTATAGGGCGGGGCATGCGTAAATACGAGCAGTACTTC
j_call: TRBJ2-7
clone_size: NA
v_call: TRBV19
d_call: NA

cdr3_aa: CASSVGRDYYEQYF
cdr3_nt: TGTGCCAGCAGCGTAGGCAGGGACTACTACGAGCAGTACTTC
j_call: TRBJ2-7
clone_size: NA
v_call: TRBV9
d_call: TRBD2

cdr3_aa: CASSPTGVTEAFF
cdr3_nt: TGTGCCAGCTCACCGACAGGGGTTACTGAAGCTTTCTTT
j_call: TRBJ1-1
clone_size: once
v_call: TRBV18
d_call: TRBD1

cdr3_aa: CASSLGSRGYEQYF
cdr3_nt: TGTGCCAGTAGCCTAGGGAGCAGGGGGTACGAGCAGTACTTC
j_call: TRBJ2-7
clone_size: NA
v_call: TRBV19
d_call: TRBD1

cdr3_aa: CASSPRTSSTDTQYF
cdr3_nt: TGTGCCAGCAGCCCTCGGACTAGCAGCACAGATACGCAGTATTTT
j_call: TRBJ2-3
clone_size: NA
v_call: TRBV7-3
d_call: TRBD2

cdr3_aa: CASSPRPYNEQFF
cdr3_nt: TGTGCCAGCAGTCCGCGTCCCTACAATGAGCAGTTCTTC
j_call: TRBJ2-1
clone_size: NA
v_call: TRBV27
d_call: NA

cdr3_aa: CAISGAGQMYQPQHF
cdr3_nt: TGTGCCATCAGTGGCGCAGGCCAAATGTATCAGCCCCAGCATTTT
j_call: TRBJ1-5
clone_size: NA
v_call: TRBV10-3
d_call: NA

cdr3_aa: CASSGGGKRSYEQYF
cdr3_nt: TGTGCCAGCAGCGGGGGTGGGAAGCGGAGCTACGAGCAGTACTTC
j_call: TRBJ2-7
clone_size: NA
v_call: TRBV9
d_call: NA

cdr3_aa: CATSAGSGGANVLTF
cdr3_nt: TGTGCCACCAGTGCTGGATCGGGTGGGGCCAACGTCCTGACTTTC
j_call: TRBJ2-6
clone_size: NA
v_call: TRBV15
d_call: NA

cdr3_aa: CASSLDSALQGTQYF
cdr3_nt: TGTGCCAGCAGCTTAGATAGCGCCCTACAGGGGACCCAGTACTTC
j_call: TRBJ2-5
clone_size: NA
v_call: TRBV11-2
d_call: NA

cdr3_aa: CASSYSQGGGQPQHF
cdr3_nt: TGTGCCAGCAGTTACTCGCAGGGAGGTGGTCAGCCCCAGCATTTT
j_call: TRBJ1-5
clone_size: NA
v_call: TRBV6-5
d_call: NA

cdr3_aa: CASSLSLFGEQFF
cdr3_nt: TGTGCCAGCAGTTTAAGCCTCTTTGGTGAGCAGTTCTTC
j_call: TRBJ2-1
clone_size: NA
v_call: TRBV27
d_call: NA